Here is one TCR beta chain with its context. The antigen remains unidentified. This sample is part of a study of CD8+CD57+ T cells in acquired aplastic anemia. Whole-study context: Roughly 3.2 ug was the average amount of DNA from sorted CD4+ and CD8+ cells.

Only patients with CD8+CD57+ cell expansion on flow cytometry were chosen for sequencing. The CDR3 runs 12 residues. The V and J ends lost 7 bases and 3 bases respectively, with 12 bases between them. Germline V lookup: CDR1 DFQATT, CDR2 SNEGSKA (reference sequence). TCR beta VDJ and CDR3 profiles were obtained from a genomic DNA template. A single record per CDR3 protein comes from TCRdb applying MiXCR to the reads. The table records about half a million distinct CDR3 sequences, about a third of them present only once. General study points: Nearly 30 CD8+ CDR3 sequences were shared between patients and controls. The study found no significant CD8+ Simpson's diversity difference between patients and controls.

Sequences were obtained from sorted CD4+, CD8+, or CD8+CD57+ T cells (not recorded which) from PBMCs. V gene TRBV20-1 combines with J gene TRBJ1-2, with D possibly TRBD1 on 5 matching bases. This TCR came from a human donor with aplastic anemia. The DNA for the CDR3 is TGCAGTGATCGCGGGACGGACTATGGCTACACCTTC. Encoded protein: CSDRGTDYGYTF.